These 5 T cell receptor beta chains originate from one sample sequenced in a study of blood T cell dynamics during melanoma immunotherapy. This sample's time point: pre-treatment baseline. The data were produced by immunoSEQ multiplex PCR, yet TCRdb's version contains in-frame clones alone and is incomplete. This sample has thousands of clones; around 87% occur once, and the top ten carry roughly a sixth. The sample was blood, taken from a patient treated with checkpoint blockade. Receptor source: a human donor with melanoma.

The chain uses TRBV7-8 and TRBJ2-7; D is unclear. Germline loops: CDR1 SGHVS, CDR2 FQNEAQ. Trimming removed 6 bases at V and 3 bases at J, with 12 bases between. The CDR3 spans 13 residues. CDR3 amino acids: CASSPDWNYEQYF. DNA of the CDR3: TGTGCCAGCAGTCCTGACTGGAACTACGAGCAGTACTTC.

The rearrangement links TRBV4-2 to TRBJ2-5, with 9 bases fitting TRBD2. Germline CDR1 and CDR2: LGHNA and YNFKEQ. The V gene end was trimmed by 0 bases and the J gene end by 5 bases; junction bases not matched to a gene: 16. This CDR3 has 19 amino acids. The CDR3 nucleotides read TGTGCCAGCAGCCAAGAAGGCCCCAGGGTAGCGGGAGAGGGGGAGACCCAGTACTTC. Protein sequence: CASSQEGPRVAGEGETQYF.

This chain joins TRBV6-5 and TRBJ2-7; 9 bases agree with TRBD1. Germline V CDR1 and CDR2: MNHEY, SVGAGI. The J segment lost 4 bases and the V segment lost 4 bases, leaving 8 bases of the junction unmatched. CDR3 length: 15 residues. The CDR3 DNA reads TGTGCCAGCAGTTCCGTGACAGGGGGTTCGTACGAGCAGTACTTC. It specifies CASSSVTGGSYEQYF.

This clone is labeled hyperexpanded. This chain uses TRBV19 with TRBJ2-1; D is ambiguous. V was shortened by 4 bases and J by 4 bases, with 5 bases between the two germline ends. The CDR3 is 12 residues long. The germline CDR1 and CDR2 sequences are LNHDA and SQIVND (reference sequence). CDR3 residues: CASSNGYNEQFF. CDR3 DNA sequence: TGTGCCAGTAGTAACGGATACAATGAGCAGTTCTTC.

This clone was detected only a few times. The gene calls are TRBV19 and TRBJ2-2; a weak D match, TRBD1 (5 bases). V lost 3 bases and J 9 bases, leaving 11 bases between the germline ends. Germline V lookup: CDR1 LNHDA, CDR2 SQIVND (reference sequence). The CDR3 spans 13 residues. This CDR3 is CASSMGPARELFF. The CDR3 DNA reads TGTGCCAGTAGTATGGGGCCAGCTAGGGAGCTGTTTTTT.